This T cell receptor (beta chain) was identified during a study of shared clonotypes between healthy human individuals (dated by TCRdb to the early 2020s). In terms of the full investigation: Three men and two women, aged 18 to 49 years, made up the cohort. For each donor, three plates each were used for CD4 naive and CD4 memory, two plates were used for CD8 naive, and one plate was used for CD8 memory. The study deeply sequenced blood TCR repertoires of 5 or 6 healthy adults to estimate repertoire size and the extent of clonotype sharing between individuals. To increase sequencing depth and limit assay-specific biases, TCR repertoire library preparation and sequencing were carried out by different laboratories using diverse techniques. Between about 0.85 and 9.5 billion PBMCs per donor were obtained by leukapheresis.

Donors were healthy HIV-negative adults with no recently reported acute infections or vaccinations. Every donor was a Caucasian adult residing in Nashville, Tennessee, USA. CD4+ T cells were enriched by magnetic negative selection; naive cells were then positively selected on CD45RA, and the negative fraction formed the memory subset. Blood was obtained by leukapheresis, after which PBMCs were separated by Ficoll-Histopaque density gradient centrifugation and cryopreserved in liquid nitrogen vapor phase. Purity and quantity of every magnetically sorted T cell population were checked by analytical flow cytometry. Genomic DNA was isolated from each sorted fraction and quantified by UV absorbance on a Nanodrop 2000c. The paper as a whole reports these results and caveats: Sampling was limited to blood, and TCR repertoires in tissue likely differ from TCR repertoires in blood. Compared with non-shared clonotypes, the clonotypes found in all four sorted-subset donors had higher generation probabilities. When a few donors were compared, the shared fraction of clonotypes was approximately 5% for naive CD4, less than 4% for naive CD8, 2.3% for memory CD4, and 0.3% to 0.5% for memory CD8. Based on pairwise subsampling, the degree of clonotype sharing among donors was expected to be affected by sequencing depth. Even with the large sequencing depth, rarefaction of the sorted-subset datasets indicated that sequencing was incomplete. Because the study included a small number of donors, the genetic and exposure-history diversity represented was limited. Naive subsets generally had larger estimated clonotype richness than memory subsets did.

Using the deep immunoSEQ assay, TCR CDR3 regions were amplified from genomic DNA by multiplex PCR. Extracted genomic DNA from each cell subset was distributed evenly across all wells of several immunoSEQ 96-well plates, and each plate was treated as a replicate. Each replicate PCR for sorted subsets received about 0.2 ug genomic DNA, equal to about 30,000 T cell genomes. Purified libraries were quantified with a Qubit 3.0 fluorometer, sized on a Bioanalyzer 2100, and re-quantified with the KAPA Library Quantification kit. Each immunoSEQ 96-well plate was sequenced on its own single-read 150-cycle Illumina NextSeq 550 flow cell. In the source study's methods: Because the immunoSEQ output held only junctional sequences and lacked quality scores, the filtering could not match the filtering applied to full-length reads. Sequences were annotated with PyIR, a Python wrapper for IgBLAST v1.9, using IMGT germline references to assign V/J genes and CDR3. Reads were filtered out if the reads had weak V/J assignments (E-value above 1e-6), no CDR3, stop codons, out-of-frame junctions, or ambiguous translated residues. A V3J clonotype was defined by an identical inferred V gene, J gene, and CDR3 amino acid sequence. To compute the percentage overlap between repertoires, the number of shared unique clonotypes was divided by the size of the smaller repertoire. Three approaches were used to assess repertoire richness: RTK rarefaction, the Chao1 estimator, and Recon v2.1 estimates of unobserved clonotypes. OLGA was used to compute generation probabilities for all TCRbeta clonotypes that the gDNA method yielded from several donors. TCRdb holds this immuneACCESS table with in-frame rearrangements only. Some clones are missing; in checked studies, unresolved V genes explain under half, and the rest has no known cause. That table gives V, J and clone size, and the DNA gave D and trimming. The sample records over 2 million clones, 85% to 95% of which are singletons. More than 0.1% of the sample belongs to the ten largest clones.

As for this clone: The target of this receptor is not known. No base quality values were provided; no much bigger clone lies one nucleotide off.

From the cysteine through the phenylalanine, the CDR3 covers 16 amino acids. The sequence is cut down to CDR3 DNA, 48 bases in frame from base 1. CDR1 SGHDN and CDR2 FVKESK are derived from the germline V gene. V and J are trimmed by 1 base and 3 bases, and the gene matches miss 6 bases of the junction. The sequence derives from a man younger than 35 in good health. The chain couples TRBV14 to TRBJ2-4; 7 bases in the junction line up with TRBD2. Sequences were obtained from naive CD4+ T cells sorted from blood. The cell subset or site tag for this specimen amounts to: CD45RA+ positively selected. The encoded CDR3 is CASSQAGGPGKNIQYF. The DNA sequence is TGTGCCAGCAGCCAAGCGGGAGGACCTGGCAAAAACATTCAGTACTTC.